The clone carrying this T cell receptor (beta chain) was detected a few times. This CDR3 has 12 residues. CDR1 and CDR2 from the germline V gene are KGHSH and LQKENI. The V end lost 6 bases, the J end lost 5 bases, and 11 bases lay between the germline ends. This entry belongs to a study of T-cell memory formation after mild COVID-19. It was 5'RACE with constant-segment primers that produced the TCR alpha and TCR beta cDNA libraries, which carried sample barcodes and UMIs. TCRdb re-derived calls from the 5' RACE reads in MiXCR, one entry per CDR3 protein. This sample has 100,000 to 150,000 distinct CDR3 sequences, with about 6.5% found just once.

The sequencing input was PBMCs or a T cell subset sorted from them (not recorded which). The V call is TRBV18, the J call TRBJ2-7, with TRBD1 as a possible D gene (6 bases). The TCR comes from an adult woman who had mild COVID-19 (a few samples of this study predate the infection). Cell type and time point are not known. CDR3 sequence: CASSSGADEQYF. The CDR3 DNA is TGTGCCAGCTCTTCAGGGGCGGACGAGCAGTACTTC.